These 26 T cell receptor beta chains were sequenced from one sample in a study of CD8 T cells in ankylosing spondylitis. Points from the study as a whole: A motif of fewer than ten highly homologous TCR beta variants was seen as apparently characteristic of ankylosing spondylitis blood.

TCRdb reanalysed the 5' RACE reads using MiXCR and keeps one entry per CDR3 protein. The sample has 500,000 to 650,000 distinct CDR3 sequences, roughly 5.2% seen once. These TCRs' antigens remain unknown. Sequencing was performed on blood, either unsorted or a sorted T cell fraction (not recorded which). Source of these receptors: a male donor with ankylosing spondylitis.

This clonotype has a count of ten or more. The V call is TRBV11-2, the J call TRBJ2-3; maybe TRBD2 (7 bases). Trimming took 5 bases from V and 5 from J, leaving 17 bases between them. CDR1 and CDR2 from the germline V gene are SGHAT and FQNNGV. This CDR3 is built from 15 residues. Written as DNA, the CDR3 is TGTGCCAGCAGCCCTCGGGGGGCCGGGGGAGATACGCAGTATTTT. Translation gives CASSPRGAGGDTQYF.

This clonotype was seen at least ten times. The rearrangement links TRBV29-1 to TRBJ1-1; D remains ambiguous. Germline CDR1 reads SQVTM; CDR2 reads ANQGSEA. The CDR3 spans 13 residues. V was pared by 7 bases and J by 5 bases, with 17 bases between. CDR3 residues: CSALRQTNTEAFF. DNA for the CDR3: TGCAGCGCCTTGAGGCAGACGAATACTGAAGCTTTCTTT.

For the CDR3, the DNA is TGTGCCAGCAGCCCGAATTCAGACAGGGCTGGAAACACCATATATTTT. Protein product: CASSPNSDRAGNTIYF. The chain couples TRBV3-1 to TRBJ1-3, with TRBD1 identical over 7 bases. V shed 4 bases and J 2 bases; nucleotides not matched to a gene: 8. CDR3 size: 16 residues. Germline CDR1 is LGHDT and CDR2 is YNNKEL (reference sequence).

The genes are TRBV7-2 and TRBJ2-2, with 9 bases fitting TRBD2. Looked up from germline, CDR1 is SGHTA and CDR2 is FQGNSA. The CDR3 extends over 16 amino acids. Unmatched junction bases numbered 7, after V lost 3 bases and J lost 5 bases. The DNA for the CDR3 is TGTGCCAGCAGCTTCCGGCGGGGGGGCGGGACCGGGGAGCTGTTTTTT. Amino acids: CASSFRRGGGTGELFF.

The rearrangement links TRBV28 to TRBJ2-1; 8 positions match TRBD2. This CDR3 comprises 16 residues. Germline lookup yields CDR1 MDHEN and CDR2 SYDVKM. Losses at the gene ends were 6 bases for V and 8 bases for J; bases not matched to a gene: 15. The CDR3 here is CASSPTWGSGSYEQFF. The CDR3 DNA reads as TGTGCCAGCAGCCCCACATGGGGAAGCGGGAGTTATGAGCAGTTCTTC.

This clonotype was found many times. The gene calls are TRBV20-1 and TRBJ2-1; 7 bases line up with TRBD2. CDR1 is DFQATT and CDR2 is SNEGSKA in the germline V gene (reference sequence). This CDR3 region has 16 residues. Trimming at V came to 5 bases and at J to 0 bases, leaving 10 bases not matched to a gene. This CDR3 reads CSAGGGEGSSYNEQFF. For the CDR3, the DNA is TGCAGTGCTGGGGGGGGGGAAGGGAGCTCCTACAATGAGCAGTTCTTC.

In its sample, this clonotype was seen many times. The V call is TRBV29-1, the J call TRBJ2-2, with D tentatively TRBD2 (5 bases). CDR1 is SQVTM, CDR2 ANQGSEA, per germline. V lost 1 base and J lost 5, with 14 bases in between. The CDR3 contains 15 residues. The CDR3 DNA reads as TGCAGCGTTGAAGCTGGAGGAGTAGGGACCGGGGAGCTGTTTTTT. It specifies CSVEAGGVGTGELFF.

Note on this clonotype: Germline is not matched at one junction end, which may reflect a read error. The chain couples TRBV5-8 to TRBJ1-1; D gene uncertain. Germline V CDR1 and CDR2: SGHTS, YDEGEE. The CDR3 has 13 residues. CDR3 coding DNA: TGTGCCAGCGGCTTGAGGCGAGCTACTGAAGCTTTCTTT. This sequence encodes CASGLRRATEAFF.

The sample holds many counts of this clonotype. The chain carries TRBV5-1 and TRBJ2-2; D ambiguous. CDR3 size: 14 residues. Trimming left V 2 bases short and J 5 bases short, with 10 bases between. Germline CDR1 SGHRS, CDR2 YFSETQ. The CDR3 region is CASSFGTVTGELFF. In nucleotides, the CDR3 is TGCGCCAGCAGCTTCGGCACAGTGACCGGGGAGCTGTTTTTT.

The rearrangement links TRBV4-3 to TRBJ2-3; possibly TRBD1 or TRBD2 for D (5 bases each). The V gene's germline CDR1 is LGHNA and CDR2 YSLEER. Trimming removed 4 bases at V and 5 bases at J, with 16 bases between. The CDR3 totals 15 residues. Here the CDR3 reads CASSLGTQAQDTQYF. CDR3 DNA sequence: TGCGCCAGCAGCCTAGGGACGCAGGCGCAAGATACGCAGTATTTT.

This clonotype was detected ten times or more. This chain joins TRBV2 and TRBJ2-1; tentative D call: TRBD2 (5 bases). The ends were cut back, 4 bases at V and 7 bases at J, with 11 bases in the middle. Germline V lookup: CDR1 SNHLY, CDR2 FYNNEI. The CDR3 length is 13 residues. In nucleotides, the CDR3 is TGTGCCAGCAGTGGGGGAGCAGTTAATGAGCAGTTCTTC. Its translation: CASSGGAVNEQFF.

V and J are TRBV6-5 and TRBJ2-7, with D hard to call. Germline CDR1 reads MNHEY; CDR2 reads SVGAGI. The germline V and J ends were trimmed by 2 bases and 2 bases, with 16 bases remaining between them. This CDR3 contains 16 residues. The CDR3 protein is CASSYSSGEWAYEQYF. In DNA, the CDR3 is TGTGCCAGCAGTTACAGCTCTGGAGAATGGGCCTACGAGCAGTACTTC.

This clonotype has only a few counts. This rearrangement joins TRBV7-8 to TRBJ2-1; 7 nucleotides match TRBD2. The V gene end was trimmed by 1 base and the J gene end by 16 bases; junction bases not matched to a gene: 28. The germline gives CDR1 SGHVS, CDR2 FQNEAQ. CDR3 length equals 19 residues. In nucleotides, the CDR3 is TGTGCCAGCAGCTTAGGGATCAGAAGGGCTAGCGGAGGACCACCCCCTCAATTCTTC. This sequence encodes CASSLGIRRASGGPPPQFF.

About this clonotype itself: A read error is possible here, since a much larger clone lies one base away. The chain employs TRBV7-9 and TRBJ2-1, with TRBD2 matching 10 bases. The CDR3 extends over 16 amino acids. Germline CDR1 is SEHNR and CDR2 is FQNEAQ (reference sequence). The CDR3 DNA follows: TGTGACAGCAGCCCCACCCCCGCTAGCGGGAGTTATGAGCAGTTCTTC. This translates into CDSSPTPASGSYEQFF.

This clonotype was seen a handful of times. Written as DNA, the CDR3 is TGTGCCACCTCAGCCACTGGAAACTCTGGGGCCAACGTCCTGACTTTC. Protein: CATSATGNSGANVLTF. The chain has TRBV6-1 and TRBJ2-6; D gene ambiguous. CDR3 length equals 16 residues. Germline CDR1 MNHNS, CDR2 SASEGT. Deletions cut 10 bases from V and 0 bases from J, with 16 bases between.

This clonotype appeared many times. This sequence joins TRBV20-1 and TRBJ2-1, with TRBD2 as a possible D gene (6 bases). The CDR3 runs to 15 residues. CDR1 and CDR2 (germline): DFQATT, SNEGSKA (reference sequence). V lost 0 bases and J 3 bases, leaving 12 bases between the germline ends. The CDR3 DNA reads TGCAGTGCTAGAGATGGGGCGGGGTACTACAATGAGCAGTTCTTC. Translating it yields CSARDGAGYYNEQFF.

This clonotype has at least ten counts. The genes are TRBV29-1 and TRBJ2-3; 7 nucleotides agree with TRBD2. Per the germline V gene, CDR1 is SQVTM and CDR2 is ANQGSEA. V was pared by 6 bases and J by 2 bases, with 8 bases of the junction left unmatched. The CDR3 length is 14 residues. The CDR3 bases are TGCAGCGTGGTGTCGGGGGGAAACACAGATACGCAGTATTTT. Translation gives CSVVSGGNTDTQYF.

Many counts were recorded for this clonotype. The V call is TRBV12-3 or TRBV12-4, the J call TRBJ2-3, with D possibly TRBD1 on 5 matching bases. V shed 8 bases and J shed 0 bases, with 9 bases lying between them. The CDR3 covers 13 residues. The DNA of the CDR3 is TGTGCCAGCTTGGCAGGGAGCACAGATACGCAGTATTTT. Protein: CASLAGSTDTQYF.

Ten or more counts support this clonotype. This sequence joins TRBV20-1 and TRBJ2-2; D is unclear. The CDR3 consists of 14 residues. V lost 3 bases, J lost 1 base, and 9 bases lay in between. Germline CDR1 is DFQATT and CDR2 is SNEGSKA (reference sequence). The CDR3 DNA reads TGCAGTGCTAGGGTGGCGGTGAACACCGGGGAGCTGTTTTTT. Protein: CSARVAVNTGELFF.

This clonotype was observed at least ten times. A read error may account for a junction end that differs from germline. J is TRBJ1-5 and V is TRBV5-1, with unresolved D. Per the germline V gene, CDR1 is SGHRS and CDR2 is YFSETQ. CDR3 length: 13 amino acids. The CDR3 DNA reads TGCGCAAGCAGTCCGGGCGACCTGGGGCCCCAGCATTTT. It translates to CASSPGDLGPQHF.

This clonotype was seen many times. The gene calls are TRBV15 and TRBJ1-5; D may be TRBD1 (5 bases). There are 17 residues in the CDR3. The germline CDR1 and CDR2 sequences are LNHNV and YYDKDF (reference sequence). V dropped 1 base and J dropped 3 bases, with 16 bases sitting between them. The CDR3 protein is CATSRVRSRADNQPQHF. The DNA for the CDR3 is TGTGCCACCAGCAGAGTCCGAAGCAGGGCCGACAATCAGCCCCAGCATTTT.

This clonotype was found many times. CDR3 nucleotides: TGTGCCAGCAGCTTGAGGGATCAGCCCCAGCATTTT. Translation: CASSLRDQPQHF. The J gene is TRBJ1-5, the V gene TRBV7-9; the D is unclear. CDR1 is SEHNR, CDR2 FQNEAQ, per germline (reference sequence). Trimming removed 3 bases at V and 5 bases at J, with 5 bases between. This CDR3 has 12 amino acids. Drawing the rest from reference TRBV7-9 and TRBJ1-5, the complete variable domain is DTGVSQNPRHKITKRGQNVTFRCDPISEHNRLYWYRQTLGQGPEFLTYFQNEAQLEKSRLLSDRFSAERPKGSFSTLEIQRTEQGDSAMYLCASSLRDQPQHFGDGTRLSIL.

In this sample, this clonotype turned up a few times. The chain joins TRBV9 to TRBJ2-5; TRBD2 aligns across 12 bases. Germline values: CDR1 SGDLS, CDR2 YYNGEE. This CDR3 has 19 amino acids. V was pared by 4 bases and J by 3 bases, with 16 bases of the junction left unmatched. The CDR3 DNA reads TGTGCCAGCAGCTCCCCGACTAGCGGGGGAGCTCTGATAAAAGAGACCCAGTACTTC. It is translated as CASSSPTSGGALIKETQYF.

This clonotype was recorded at least ten times. The chain links TRBV20-1 to TRBJ2-5, with 7 bases matching TRBD1. V lost 5 bases to trimming and J lost 1 base; unmatched junction nucleotides: 7. Per the germline V gene, CDR1 is DFQATT and CDR2 is SNEGSKA (reference sequence). This CDR3 spans 14 amino acids. The CDR3: CSARSGTAQETQYF. For the CDR3, the DNA is TGCAGTGCTCGATCCGGGACAGCCCAAGAGACCCAGTACTTC.

The table lists this clonotype with a few counts. V gene TRBV7-9 combines with J gene TRBJ1-1; D ambiguous. V lost 1 base, J lost 5 bases, and 8 bases lay in between. The CDR3 totals 13 residues. Germline values: CDR1 SEHNR, CDR2 FQNEAQ (reference sequence). In DNA, the CDR3 is TGTGCCAGCAGCTTAGAACAGCAAACTGAAGCTTTCTTT. As protein: CASSLEQQTEAFF.

This clonotype has at least ten counts. The V and J genes are TRBV12-3 or TRBV12-4 and TRBJ1-5, with TRBD1 matching 9 bases. The V segment lost 0 bases and the J segment 6 bases; nucleotides outside the gene matches: 6. The CDR3 has 16 residues. CDR3 sequence (DNA): TGTGCCAGCAGTTTAGCCCCGGACAGGGGCATTCAGCCCCAGCATTTT. Protein sequence: CASSLAPDRGIQPQHF.